This T cell receptor beta chain derives from a study of OX40 agonist ivuxolimab in advanced cancers. Across the whole study: Enrolled patients in dose escalation had cancers that were hepatocellular carcinoma, melanoma, renal cell or head and neck cancer. Study-level results: Certain nonresponders additionally had low normalized T-cell clonal expansion. Circulating CD4+ and CD8+ T cells showed clonal expansion by week 6 at 0.1 to 3.0 mg/kg.

Worth noting for this clone: Its antigen is as yet unknown.

Blood sampling took place at baseline, cycle 4 day 1, and cycle 7 day 1. Trimming cost V 4 bases and J 1 base, with 14 bases left between them. CDR3 length: 15 residues. Looked up from germline, CDR1 is MGHRA and CDR2 is YSYEKL. Sequencing was performed with immunoSEQ multiplex PCR; in TCRdb, only in-frame clones are kept and a portion is missing. The table lists 25,000 or so clones, roughly 85% of them singletons. V and J are TRBV4-1 and TRBJ2-7; D tentatively fits TRBD1 or TRBD2 (5 bases each). The TCR originated in an adult with an advanced solid tumor such as melanoma, head and neck, liver or kidney cancer. The material sequenced was CD4+ or CD8+ T cells sorted from blood, taken in a trial of the OX40 agonist ivuxolimab. The CDR3 coding sequence is TGCGCCAGCAGCCCGGGACGGCCACCTTCCTACGAGCAGTACTTC. Translating it yields CASSPGRPPSYEQYF.